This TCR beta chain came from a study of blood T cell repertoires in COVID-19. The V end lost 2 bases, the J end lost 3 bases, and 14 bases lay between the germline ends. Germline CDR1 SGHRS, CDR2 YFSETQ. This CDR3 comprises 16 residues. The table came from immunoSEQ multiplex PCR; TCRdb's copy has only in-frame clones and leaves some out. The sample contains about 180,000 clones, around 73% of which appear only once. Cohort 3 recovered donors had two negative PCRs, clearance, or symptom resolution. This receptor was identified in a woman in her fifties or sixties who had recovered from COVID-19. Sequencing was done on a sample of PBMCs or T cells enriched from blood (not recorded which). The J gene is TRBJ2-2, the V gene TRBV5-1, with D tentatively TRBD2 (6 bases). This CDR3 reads CASSFRGLDYTGELFF. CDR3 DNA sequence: TGCGCCAGCAGCTTTCGGGGGTTAGATTACACCGGGGAGCTGTTTTTT.